This T cell receptor (beta chain) was recorded in a study of radiotherapy plus CTLA-4 blockade in lung cancer. Germline assignment: CDR1 SEHNR and CDR2 FQNEAQ (reference sequence). The CDR3 loop spans 16 amino acids. Trimming at V came to 1 base and at J to 7 bases, leaving 9 bases not matched to a gene. The protocol was immunoSEQ multiplex PCR, while the TCRdb copy is restricted to in-frame clones and leaves out a portion. Of roughly 75,000 clones in the sample, 70% to 85% were seen once. This clone has more than one count but fewer than ten. The sequence was collected from a human donor with non-small cell lung cancer who had stable disease on radiotherapy plus ipilimumab. Specimen: peripheral blood, collected from a patient treated with radiotherapy plus ipilimumab. This sequence joins TRBV7-9 and TRBJ2-1; TRBD2 agrees at 8 bases. DNA for the CDR3: TGTGCCAGCAGCTTAGGTGTTAGCGGGAAGGCTAATGAGCAGTTCTTC. Translated, it gives CASSLGVSGKANEQFF.